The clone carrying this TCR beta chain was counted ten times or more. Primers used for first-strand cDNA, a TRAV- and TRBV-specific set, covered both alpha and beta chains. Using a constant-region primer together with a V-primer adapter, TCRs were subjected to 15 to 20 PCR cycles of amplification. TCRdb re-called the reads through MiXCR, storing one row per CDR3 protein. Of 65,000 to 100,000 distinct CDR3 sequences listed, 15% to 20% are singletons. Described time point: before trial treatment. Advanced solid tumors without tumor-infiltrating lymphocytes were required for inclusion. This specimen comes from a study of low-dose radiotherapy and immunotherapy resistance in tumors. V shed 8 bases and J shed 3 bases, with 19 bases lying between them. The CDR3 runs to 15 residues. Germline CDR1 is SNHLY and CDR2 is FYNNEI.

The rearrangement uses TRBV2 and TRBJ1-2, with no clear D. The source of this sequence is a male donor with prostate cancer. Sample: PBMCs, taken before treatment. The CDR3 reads CASGLGGNDYYGYTF. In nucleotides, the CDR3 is TGTGCCAGCGGCCTGGGTGGGAACGACTACTATGGCTACACCTTC.